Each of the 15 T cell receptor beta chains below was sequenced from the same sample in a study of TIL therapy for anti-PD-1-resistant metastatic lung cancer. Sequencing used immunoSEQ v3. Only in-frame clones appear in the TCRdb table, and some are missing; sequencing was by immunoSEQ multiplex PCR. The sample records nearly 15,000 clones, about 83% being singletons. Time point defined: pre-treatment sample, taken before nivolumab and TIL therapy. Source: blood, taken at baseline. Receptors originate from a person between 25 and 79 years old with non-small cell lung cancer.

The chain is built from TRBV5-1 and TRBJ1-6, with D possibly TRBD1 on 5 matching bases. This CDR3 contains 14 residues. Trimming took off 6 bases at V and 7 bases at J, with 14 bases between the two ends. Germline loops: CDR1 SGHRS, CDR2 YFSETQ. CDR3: CASTAGRINSPLHF. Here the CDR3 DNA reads TGCGCCAGCACCGCGGGACGGATAAATTCACCCCTCCACTTT.

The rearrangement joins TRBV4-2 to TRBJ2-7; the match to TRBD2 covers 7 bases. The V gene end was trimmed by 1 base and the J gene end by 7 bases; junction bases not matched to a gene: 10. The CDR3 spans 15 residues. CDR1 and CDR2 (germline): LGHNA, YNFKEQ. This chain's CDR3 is CASSQVGASGREQYV. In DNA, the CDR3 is TGTGCCAGCAGCCAAGTAGGCGCTAGCGGAAGGGAGCAGTACGTC.

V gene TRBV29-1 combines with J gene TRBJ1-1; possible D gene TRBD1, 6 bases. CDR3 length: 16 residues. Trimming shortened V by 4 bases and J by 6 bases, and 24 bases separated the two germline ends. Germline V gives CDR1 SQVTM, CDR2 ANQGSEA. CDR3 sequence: CSVGALRRGILAEAFF. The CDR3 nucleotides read TGCAGCGTTGGGGCCCTGAGAAGGGGGATTTTGGCTGAAGCTTTCTTT.

CDR3 sequence: CASSPSSGRTFRQFF. CDR3 DNA: TGTGCCAGCAGCCCGTCTAGCGGGAGGACCTTTAGGCAGTTCTTC. The chain employs TRBV5-6 and TRBJ2-1; 11 bases agree with TRBD2. The CDR3 sequence is 15 residues long. CDR1 is SGHDT, CDR2 YYEEEE, per germline. V trimming: 4 bases; J trimming: 12 bases; junction bases outside the gene matches: 12.

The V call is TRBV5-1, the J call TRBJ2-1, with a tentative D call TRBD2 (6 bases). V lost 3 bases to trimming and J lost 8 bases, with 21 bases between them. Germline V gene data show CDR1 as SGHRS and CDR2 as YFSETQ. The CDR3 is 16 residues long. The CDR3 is CASSYHRDSRTDEQFF. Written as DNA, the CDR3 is TGCGCCAGCAGCTACCACCGGGACTCCCGGACGGATGAGCAGTTCTTC.

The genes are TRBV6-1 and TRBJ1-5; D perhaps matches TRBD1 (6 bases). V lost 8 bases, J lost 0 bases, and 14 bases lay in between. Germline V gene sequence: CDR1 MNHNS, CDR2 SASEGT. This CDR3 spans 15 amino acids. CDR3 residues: CASGESGDSNQPQHF. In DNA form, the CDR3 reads TGTGCCAGCGGGGAATCAGGGGATAGCAATCAGCCCCAGCATTTT.

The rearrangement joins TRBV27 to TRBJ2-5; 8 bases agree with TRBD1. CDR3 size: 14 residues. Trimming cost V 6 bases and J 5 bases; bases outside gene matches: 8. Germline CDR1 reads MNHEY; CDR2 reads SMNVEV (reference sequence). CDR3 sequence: CASSPRTGLETQYF. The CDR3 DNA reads TGTGCCAGCAGCCCTCGGACAGGGTTGGAGACCCAGTACTTC.

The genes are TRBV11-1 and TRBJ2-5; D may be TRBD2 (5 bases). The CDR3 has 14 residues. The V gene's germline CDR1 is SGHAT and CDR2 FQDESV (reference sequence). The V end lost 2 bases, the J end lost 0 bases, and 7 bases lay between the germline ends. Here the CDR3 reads CASSLRGYQETQYF. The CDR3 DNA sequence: TGTGCCAGCAGCTTACGCGGGTACCAAGAGACCCAGTACTTC.

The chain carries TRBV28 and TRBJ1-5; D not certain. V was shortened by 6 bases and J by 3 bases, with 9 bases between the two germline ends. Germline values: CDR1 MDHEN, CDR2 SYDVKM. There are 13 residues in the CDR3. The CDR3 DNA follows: TGTGCCAGCAGCCGGGAGCCCAATCAGCCCCAGCATTTT. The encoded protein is CASSREPNQPQHF.

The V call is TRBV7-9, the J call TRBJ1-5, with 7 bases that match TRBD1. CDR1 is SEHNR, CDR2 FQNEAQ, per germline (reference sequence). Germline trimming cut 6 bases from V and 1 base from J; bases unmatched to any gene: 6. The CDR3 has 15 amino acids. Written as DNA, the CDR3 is TGTGCCAGCAGTCACACACAGGGGAGCAATCAGCCCCAGCATTTT. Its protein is CASSHTQGSNQPQHF.

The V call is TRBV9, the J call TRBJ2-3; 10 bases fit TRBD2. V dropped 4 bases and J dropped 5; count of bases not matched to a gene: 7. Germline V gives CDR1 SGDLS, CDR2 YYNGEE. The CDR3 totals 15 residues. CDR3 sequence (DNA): TGTGCCAGCAGCCATCTAGCGGGGGTGGAAGATACGCAGTATTTT. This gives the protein CASSHLAGVEDTQYF. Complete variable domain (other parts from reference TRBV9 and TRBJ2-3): DSGVTQTPKHLITATGQRVTLRCSPRSGDLSVYWYQQSLDQGLQFLIQYYNGEERAKGNILERFSAQQFPDLHSELNLSSLELGDSALYFCASSHLAGVEDTQYFGPGTRLTVL.

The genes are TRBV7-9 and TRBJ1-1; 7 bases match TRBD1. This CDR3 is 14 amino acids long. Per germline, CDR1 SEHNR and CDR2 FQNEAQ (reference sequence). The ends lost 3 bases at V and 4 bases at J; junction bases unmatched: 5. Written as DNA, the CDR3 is TGTGCCAGCAGCTTGCATGGGACAGCCACTGAAGCTTTCTTT. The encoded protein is CASSLHGTATEAFF.

CDR3 in DNA: TGTGCCAGTACCACGGGGGGTGGTGAAGCTTTCTTT. Residues: CASTTGGGEAFF. The rearrangement links TRBV19 to TRBJ1-1; tentative D call: TRBD1 (5 bases). The germline CDR1 and CDR2 sequences are LNHDA and SQIVND (reference sequence). This CDR3 spans 12 amino acids. V was pared by 7 bases and J by 7 bases, with 13 bases between. The complete variable domain, with remaining parts taken from reference TRBV19 and TRBJ1-1, reads DGGITQSPKYLFRKEGQNVTLSCEQNLNHDAMYWYRQDPGQGLRLIYYSQIVNDFQKGDIAEGYSVSREKKESFPLTVTSAQKNPTAFYLCASTTGGGEAFFGQGTRLTVV.

The CDR3 nucleotides read TGTGCCAGCAGCTTACCCGCTTCACCCCTCCACTTT. As protein: CASSLPASPLHF. V and J are TRBV7-6 and TRBJ1-6; D is ambiguous. The CDR3 is 12 residues long. Germline assignment: CDR1 SGHVS and CDR2 FNYEAQ. The V end was cut by 2 bases, the J end by 9 bases, with 5 bases between.

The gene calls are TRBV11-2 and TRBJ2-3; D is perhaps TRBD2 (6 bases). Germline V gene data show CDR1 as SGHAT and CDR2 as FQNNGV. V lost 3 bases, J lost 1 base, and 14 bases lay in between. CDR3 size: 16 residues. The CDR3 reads CASSFGGSVGTDTQYF. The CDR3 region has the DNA TGTGCCAGCAGCTTTGGGGGGAGCGTGGGCACAGATACGCAGTATTTT.